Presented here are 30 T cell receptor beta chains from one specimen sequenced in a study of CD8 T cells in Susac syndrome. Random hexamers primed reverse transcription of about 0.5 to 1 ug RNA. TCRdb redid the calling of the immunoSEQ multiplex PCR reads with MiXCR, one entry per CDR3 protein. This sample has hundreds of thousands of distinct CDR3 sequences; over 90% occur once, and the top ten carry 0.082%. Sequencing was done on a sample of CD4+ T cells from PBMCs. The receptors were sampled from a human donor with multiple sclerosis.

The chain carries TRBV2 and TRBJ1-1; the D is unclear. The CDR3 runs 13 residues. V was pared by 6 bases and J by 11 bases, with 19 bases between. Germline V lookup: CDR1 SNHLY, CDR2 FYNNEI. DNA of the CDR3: TGTGCCAGCAGGGGTTTGGGTCCGTGGTGGGCTTTCTTT. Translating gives CASRGLGPWWAFF.

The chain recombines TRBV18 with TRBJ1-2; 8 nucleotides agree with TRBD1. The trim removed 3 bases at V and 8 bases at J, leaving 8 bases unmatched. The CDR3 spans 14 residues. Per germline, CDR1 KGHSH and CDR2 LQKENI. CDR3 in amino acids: CASSPDRGGKGYTF. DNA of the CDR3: TGTGCCAGCTCACCCGACAGGGGTGGCAAGGGCTACACCTTC.

For the CDR3, the DNA is TGTGCCAGCAGTTACCGGAAGGCGGACTACCAAGAGACCCAGTACTTC. This translates into CASSYRKADYQETQYF. This chain links TRBV6-2 or TRBV6-3 with TRBJ2-5, with D perhaps matching TRBD2 (5 bases). This CDR3 is built from 16 residues. The V gene's germline CDR1 is MNHEY and CDR2 SVGEGT. Trimming removed 2 bases from V and 0 bases from J, with 13 bases in between.

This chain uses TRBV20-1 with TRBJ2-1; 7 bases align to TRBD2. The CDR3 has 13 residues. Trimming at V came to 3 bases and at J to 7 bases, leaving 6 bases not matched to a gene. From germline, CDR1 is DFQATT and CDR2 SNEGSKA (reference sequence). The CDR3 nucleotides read TGCAGTGCTAGTCCGGGGGGAGGGAATGAGCAGTTCTTC. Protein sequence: CSASPGGGNEQFF.

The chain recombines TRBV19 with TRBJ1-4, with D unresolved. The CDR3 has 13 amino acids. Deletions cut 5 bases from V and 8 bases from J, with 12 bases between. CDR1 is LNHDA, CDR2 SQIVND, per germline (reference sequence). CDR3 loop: CASSLNGREKLFF. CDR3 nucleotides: TGTGCCAGTAGTCTCAACGGGAGAGAAAAACTGTTTTTT.

CDR3 in amino acids: CASSYPPQGADTQYF. The DNA of the CDR3 is TGTGCCAGCAGTTACCCACCTCAGGGGGCAGATACGCAGTATTTT. The chain is built from TRBV6-6 and TRBJ2-3, with 7 bases aligning to TRBD1. This CDR3 spans 15 amino acids. After removal of 2 bases from V and 4 bases from J, the junction contained 6 bases not matched to a gene. The germline V gene has CDR1 MNHNY and CDR2 SVGAGI (reference sequence).

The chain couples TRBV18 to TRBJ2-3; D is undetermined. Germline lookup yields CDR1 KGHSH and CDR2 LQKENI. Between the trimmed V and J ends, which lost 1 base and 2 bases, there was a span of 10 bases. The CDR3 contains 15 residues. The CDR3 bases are TGTGCCAGCTCACCACAGGCAGGATCCACAGATACGCAGTATTTT. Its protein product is CASSPQAGSTDTQYF.

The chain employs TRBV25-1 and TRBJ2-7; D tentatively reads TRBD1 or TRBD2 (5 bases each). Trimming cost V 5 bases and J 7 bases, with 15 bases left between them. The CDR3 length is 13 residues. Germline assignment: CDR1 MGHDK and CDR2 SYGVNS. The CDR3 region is CASSLDPWGEQYF. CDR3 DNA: TGTGCCAGCAGTCTAGACCCCTGGGGGGAGCAGTACTTC.

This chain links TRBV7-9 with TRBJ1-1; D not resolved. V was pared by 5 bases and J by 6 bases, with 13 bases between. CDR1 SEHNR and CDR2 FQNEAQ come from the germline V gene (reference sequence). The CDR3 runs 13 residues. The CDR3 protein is CASSPDLGSEAFF. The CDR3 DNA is TGTGCCAGCAGCCCTGATTTAGGGTCTGAAGCTTTCTTT.

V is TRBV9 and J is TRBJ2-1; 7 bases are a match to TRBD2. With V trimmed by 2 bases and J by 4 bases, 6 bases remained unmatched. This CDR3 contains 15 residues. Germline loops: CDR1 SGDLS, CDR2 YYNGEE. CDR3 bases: TGTGCCAGCAGCGTCCGGGACTACCATTACAATGAGCAGTTCTTC. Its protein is CASSVRDYHYNEQFF. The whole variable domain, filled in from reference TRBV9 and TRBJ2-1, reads DSGVTQTPKHLITATGQRVTLRCSPRSGDLSVYWYQQSLDQGLQFLIQYYNGEERAKGNILERFSAQQFPDLHSELNLSSLELGDSALYFCASSVRDYHYNEQFFGPGTRLTVL.

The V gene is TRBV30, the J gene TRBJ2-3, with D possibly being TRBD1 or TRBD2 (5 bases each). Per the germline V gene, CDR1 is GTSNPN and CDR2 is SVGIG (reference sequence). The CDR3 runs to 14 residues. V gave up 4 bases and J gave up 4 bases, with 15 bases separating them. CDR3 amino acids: CAWNPNLGADTQYF. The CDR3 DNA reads TGTGCCTGGAATCCGAACTTGGGGGCAGATACGCAGTATTTT.

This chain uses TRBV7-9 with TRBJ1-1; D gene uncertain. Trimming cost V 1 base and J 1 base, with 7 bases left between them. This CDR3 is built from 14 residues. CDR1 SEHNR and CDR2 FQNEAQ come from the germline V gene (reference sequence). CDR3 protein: CASSLGVPNTEAFF. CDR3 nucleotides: TGTGCCAGCAGCTTAGGAGTACCGAACACTGAAGCTTTCTTT.

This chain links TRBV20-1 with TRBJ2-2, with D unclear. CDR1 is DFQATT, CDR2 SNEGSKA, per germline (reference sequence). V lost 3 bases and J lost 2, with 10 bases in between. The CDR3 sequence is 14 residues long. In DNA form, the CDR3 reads TGCAGTGCTAGTAAGCGTGTCAACACCGGGGAGCTGTTTTTT. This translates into CSASKRVNTGELFF.

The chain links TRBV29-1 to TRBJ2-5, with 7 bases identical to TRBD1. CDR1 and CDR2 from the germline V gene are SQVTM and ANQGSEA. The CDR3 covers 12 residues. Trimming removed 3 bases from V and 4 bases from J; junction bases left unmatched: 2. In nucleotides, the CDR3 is TGCAGCGTTGAGCCAGGGGGAGAGACCCAGTACTTC. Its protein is CSVEPGGETQYF. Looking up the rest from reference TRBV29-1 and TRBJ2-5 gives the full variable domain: SAVISQKPSRDICQRGTSLTIQCQVDSQVTMMFWYRQQPGQSLTLIATANQGSEATYESGFVIDKFPISRPNLTFSTLTVSNMSPEDSSIYLCSVEPGGETQYFGPGTRLLVL.

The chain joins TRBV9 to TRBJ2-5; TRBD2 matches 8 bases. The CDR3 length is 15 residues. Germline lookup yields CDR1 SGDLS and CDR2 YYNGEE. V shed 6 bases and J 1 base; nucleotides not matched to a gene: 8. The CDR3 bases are TGTGCCAGCAAGCGGACAGCGGGGGTCCAAGAGACCCAGTACTTC. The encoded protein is CASKRTAGVQETQYF.

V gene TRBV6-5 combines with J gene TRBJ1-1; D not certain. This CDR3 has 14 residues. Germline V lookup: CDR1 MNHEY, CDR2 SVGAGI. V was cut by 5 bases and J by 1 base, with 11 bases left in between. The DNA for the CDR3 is TGTGCCAGCAGTCCCCTGCTCGGGAACACTGAAGCTTTCTTT. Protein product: CASSPLLGNTEAFF.

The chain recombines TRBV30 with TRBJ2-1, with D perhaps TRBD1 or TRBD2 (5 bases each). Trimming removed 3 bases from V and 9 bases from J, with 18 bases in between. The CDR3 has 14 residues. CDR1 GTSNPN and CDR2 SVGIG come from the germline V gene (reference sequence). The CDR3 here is CAWSVNLLGTEQFF. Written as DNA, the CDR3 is TGTGCCTGGAGCGTTAATCTACTGGGGACTGAGCAGTTCTTC.

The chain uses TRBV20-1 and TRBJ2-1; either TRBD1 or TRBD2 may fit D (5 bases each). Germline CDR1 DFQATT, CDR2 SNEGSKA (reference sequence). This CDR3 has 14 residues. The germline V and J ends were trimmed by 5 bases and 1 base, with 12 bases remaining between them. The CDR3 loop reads CSAAPGRSYNEQFF. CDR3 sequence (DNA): TGCAGTGCTGCACCGGGACGATCCTACAATGAGCAGTTCTTC.

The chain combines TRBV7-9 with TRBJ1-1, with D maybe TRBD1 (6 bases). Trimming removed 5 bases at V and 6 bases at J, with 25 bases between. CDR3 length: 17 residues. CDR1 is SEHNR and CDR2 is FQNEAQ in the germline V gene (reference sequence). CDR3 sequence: CASSPVSIRGSGPEAFF. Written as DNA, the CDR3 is TGTGCCAGCAGCCCAGTTTCAATTAGGGGGTCGGGACCTGAAGCTTTCTTT.

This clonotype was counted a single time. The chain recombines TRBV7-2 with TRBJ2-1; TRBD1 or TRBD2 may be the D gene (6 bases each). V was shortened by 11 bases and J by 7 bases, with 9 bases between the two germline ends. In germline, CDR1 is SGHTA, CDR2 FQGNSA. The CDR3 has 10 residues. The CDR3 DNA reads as TGTGCCTGGGGGGCAAATGAGCAGTTCTTC. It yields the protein CAWGANEQFF.

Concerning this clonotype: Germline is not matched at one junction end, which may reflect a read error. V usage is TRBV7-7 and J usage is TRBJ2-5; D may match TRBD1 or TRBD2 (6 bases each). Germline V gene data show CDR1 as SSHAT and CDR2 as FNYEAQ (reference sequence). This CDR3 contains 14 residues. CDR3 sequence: CASSPVGGGETQYF. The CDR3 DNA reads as TGTGCTAGCAGCCCGGTCGGAGGGGGGGAGACCCAGTACTTC.

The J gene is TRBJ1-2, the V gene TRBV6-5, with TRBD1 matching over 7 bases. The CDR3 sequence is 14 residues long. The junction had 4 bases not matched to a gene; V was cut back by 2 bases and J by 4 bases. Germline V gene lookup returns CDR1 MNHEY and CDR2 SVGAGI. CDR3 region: CASSYDRVVYGYTF. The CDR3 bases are TGTGCCAGCAGTTACGACAGGGTTGTCTATGGCTACACCTTC.

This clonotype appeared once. CDR3 in amino acids: CASSQDGEQYF. The DNA of the CDR3 is TGTGCCAGCAGCCAGGACGGCGAGCAGTACTTC. The chain recombines TRBV11-1 with TRBJ2-7, with unresolved D. The V end lost 5 bases, the J end lost 6 bases, and 8 bases lay between the germline ends. CDR1 is SGHAT, CDR2 FQDESV, per germline (reference sequence). The length of the CDR3 is 11 residues.

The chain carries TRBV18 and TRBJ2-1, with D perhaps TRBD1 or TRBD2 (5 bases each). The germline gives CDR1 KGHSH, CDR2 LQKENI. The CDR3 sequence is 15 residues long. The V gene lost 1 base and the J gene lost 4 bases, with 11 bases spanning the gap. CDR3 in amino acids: CASSPLGDPYNEQFF. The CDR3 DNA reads TGTGCCAGCTCACCACTGGGGGATCCGTACAATGAGCAGTTCTTC.

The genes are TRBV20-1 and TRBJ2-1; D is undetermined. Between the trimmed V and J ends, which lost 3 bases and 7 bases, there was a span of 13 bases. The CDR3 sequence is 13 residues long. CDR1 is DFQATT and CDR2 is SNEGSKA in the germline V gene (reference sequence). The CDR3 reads CSARRTLGNEQFF. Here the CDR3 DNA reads TGCAGTGCTAGGAGGACCTTGGGGAATGAGCAGTTCTTC.

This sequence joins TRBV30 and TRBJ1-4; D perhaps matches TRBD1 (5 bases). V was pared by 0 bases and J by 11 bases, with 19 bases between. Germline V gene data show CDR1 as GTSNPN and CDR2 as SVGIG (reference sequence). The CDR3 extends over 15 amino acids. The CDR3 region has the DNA TGTGCCTGGAGTGTACGACGGGGACTGGCGGATAAACTGTTTTTT. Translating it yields CAWSVRRGLADKLFF.

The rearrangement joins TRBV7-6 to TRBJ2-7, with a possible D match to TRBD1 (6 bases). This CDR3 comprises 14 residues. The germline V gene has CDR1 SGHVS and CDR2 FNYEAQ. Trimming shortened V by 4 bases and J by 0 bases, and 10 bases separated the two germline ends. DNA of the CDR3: TGTGCCAGCAGCTCCACAGGGCCCTCCTACGAGCAGTACTTC. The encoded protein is CASSSTGPSYEQYF. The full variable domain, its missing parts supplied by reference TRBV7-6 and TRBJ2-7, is GAGVSQSPRYKVTKRGQDVALRCDPISGHVSLYWYRQALGQGPEFLTYFNYEAQQDKSGLPNDRFSAERPEGSISTLTIQRTEQRDSAMYRCASSSTGPSYEQYFGPGTRLTVT.

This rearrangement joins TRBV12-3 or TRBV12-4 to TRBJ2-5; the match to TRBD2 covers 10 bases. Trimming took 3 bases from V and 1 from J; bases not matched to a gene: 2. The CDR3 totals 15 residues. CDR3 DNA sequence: TGTGCCAGCAGTTTTTCTAGCGGGGGCCAAGAGACCCAGTACTTC. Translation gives CASSFSSGGQETQYF.

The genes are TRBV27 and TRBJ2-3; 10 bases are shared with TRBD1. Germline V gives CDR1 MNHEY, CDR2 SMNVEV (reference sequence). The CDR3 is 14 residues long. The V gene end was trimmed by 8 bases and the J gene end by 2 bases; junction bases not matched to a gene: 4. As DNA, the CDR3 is TGTGCCAGCGGGGACAGGGGCATCACAGATACGCAGTATTTT. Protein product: CASGDRGITDTQYF.

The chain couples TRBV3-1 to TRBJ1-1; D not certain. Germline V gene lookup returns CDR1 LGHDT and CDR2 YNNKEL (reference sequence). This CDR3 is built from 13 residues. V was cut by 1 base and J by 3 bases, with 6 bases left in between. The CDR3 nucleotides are TGTGCCAGCAGCCAAGGAGGGCACACTGAAGCTTTCTTT. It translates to CASSQGGHTEAFF.